A single sample gave rise to the 21 T cell receptor beta chains below, sequenced in a study of response to subunit inactivated influenza vaccine. TCRdb passed the RT-PCR reads through MiXCR, listing each CDR3 protein once. This sample has approximately 500,000 distinct CDR3 sequences, with 20% to 25% found just once. The sample was also linked to a second study, of T cells expressing NK-cell markers. Per that paper: TCR beta cDNA was made by 5'RACE template switching with UMIs.

The material sequenced was CD4+ T cells sorted from PBMCs, taken approximately 12 days after vaccination. These receptors originate from a man aged 50-59 years who received an inactivated influenza vaccine.

The table lists this clonotype with many counts. The chain has TRBV12-3 or TRBV12-4 and TRBJ2-2; D possibly matches TRBD1 or TRBD2 (5 bases each). V lost 8 bases and J lost 3, with 13 bases in between. The CDR3 is made up of 14 amino acids. CDR3 in amino acids: CASLMRGHTGELFF. CDR3 DNA: TGTGCCAGCCTGATGAGGGGTCACACCGGGGAGCTGTTTTTT.

This clonotype was found many times. The chain is built from TRBV7-3 and TRBJ2-1, with TRBD2 matching over 9 bases. CDR1 and CDR2 from the germline V gene are SGHTA and FQGTGA. The CDR3 covers 15 residues. With 5 bases clipped from V and 2 bases from J, the junction kept 4 bases outside the gene matches. Written as DNA, the CDR3 is TGTGCCAGCAGCCCTTCTAGCGGGGCCTACAATGAGCAGTTCTTC. Translation: CASSPSSGAYNEQFF.

This clonotype was observed a handful of times. This chain connects TRBV5-1 to TRBJ2-5; 7 nucleotides line up with TRBD1. The CDR3 is 15 residues long. With V trimmed by 0 bases and J by 2 bases, 4 bases remained unmatched. CDR1 SGHRS and CDR2 YFSETQ come from the germline V gene. The CDR3 reads CASSLEGQVQETQYF. As DNA, the CDR3 is TGCGCCAGCAGCTTGGAAGGACAGGTACAAGAGACCCAGTACTTC.

The sample holds many counts of this clonotype. The chain links TRBV18 to TRBJ1-2; the D is unclear. CDR1 is KGHSH and CDR2 is LQKENI in the germline V gene. This CDR3 is built from 14 residues. V lost 3 bases and J lost 2, with 10 bases in between. The CDR3 region has the DNA TGTGCCAGCTCACCCTCAGGCGGGAACTATGGCTACACCTTC. Its translation is CASSPSGGNYGYTF.

The genes are TRBV28 and TRBJ2-4, with TRBD2 matching over 9 bases. This CDR3 has 16 residues. The V and J ends lost 6 bases and 6 bases, in that order; junction bases with no gene match: 12. Germline V lookup: CDR1 MDHEN, CDR2 SYDVKM. CDR3 nucleotides: TGTGCCAGCAGATCAGGACTAGCGTCGTCAGGAAACATTCAGTACTTC. Its translation: CASRSGLASSGNIQYF. The entire variable domain, with the rest obtained from reference TRBV28 and TRBJ2-4, is as follows: DVKVTQSSRYLVKRTGEKVFLECVQDMDHENMFWYRQDPGLGLRLIYFSYDVKMKEKGDIPEGYSVSREKKERFSLILESASTNQTSMYLCASRSGLASSGNIQYFGAGTRLSVL.

V usage is TRBV4-3 and J usage is TRBJ1-4; a weak D match, TRBD1 (6 bases). With 1 base removed from V and 2 bases from J, the gap between germline ends came to 11 bases. The CDR3 sequence is 16 residues long. Germline V gives CDR1 LGHNA, CDR2 YSLEER. The CDR3: CASSQASGATNEKLFF. The CDR3 DNA is TGCGCCAGCAGCCAAGCCTCAGGGGCGACTAATGAAAAACTGTTTTTT.

This clonotype was detected only a few times. The chain joins TRBV29-1 to TRBJ1-1; TRBD1 matches 10 bases. The CDR3 contains 13 residues. J gave up 5 bases and V 7 bases, and 7 bases lay outside the gene matches. Germline-derived CDR1 and CDR2 are SQVTM and ANQGSEA. CDR3 bases: TGCAGCGGAAGACAGGGGGCGCGAACTGAAGCTTTCTTT. Its protein is CSGRQGARTEAFF. Drawing the rest from reference TRBV29-1 and TRBJ1-1, the complete variable domain is SAVISQKPSRDICQRGTSLTIQCQVDSQVTMMFWYRQQPGQSLTLIATANQGSEATYESGFVIDKFPISRPNLTFSTLTVSNMSPEDSSIYLCSGRQGARTEAFFGQGTRLTVV.

The J gene is TRBJ1-2, the V gene TRBV5-6; D is ambiguous. The CDR3 has 14 amino acids. Germline values: CDR1 SGHDT, CDR2 YYEEEE. V was clipped by 4 bases and J by 1 base, with 11 bases between them. The CDR3 sequence is CASSPNTLNYGYTF. The CDR3, as DNA: TGTGCCAGCAGCCCTAACACTCTTAACTATGGCTACACCTTC.

The J gene is TRBJ2-2, the V gene TRBV7-9; D not resolved. This CDR3 region has 13 residues. Germline-derived CDR1 and CDR2 are SEHNR and FQNEAQ (reference sequence). V was trimmed by 5 bases and J by 9 bases, leaving 13 bases between them. For the CDR3, the DNA is TGTGCCAGCAGCATTGACACTCTCCGGGAGCTGTTTTTT. Encoded protein: CASSIDTLRELFF.

This clonotype appeared many times. J is TRBJ2-1 and V is TRBV12-3 or TRBV12-4, with TRBD2 matching over 12 bases. The CDR3 consists of 16 residues. J lost 7 bases, V lost 5 bases, and 9 bases had no gene match. The CDR3 sequence is CASSALAGGFANEQFF. CDR3 nucleotides: TGTGCCAGCAGTGCCCTAGCGGGGGGGTTTGCTAATGAGCAGTTCTTC.

In this sample, this clonotype turned up a few times. The CDR3 DNA is TGCAGTGCTAGAGATCCAAGGACCAATGGCTACACCTTC. This sequence encodes CSARDPRTNGYTF. The J gene is TRBJ1-2, the V gene TRBV20-1; no clear D gene. Germline V lookup: CDR1 DFQATT, CDR2 SNEGSKA (reference sequence). This CDR3 is 13 amino acids long. Trimming left V 0 bases short and J 6 bases short, with 11 bases between.

The chain links TRBV7-6 to TRBJ2-7; D is unresolved. The germline V gene has CDR1 SGHVS and CDR2 FNYEAQ. The CDR3 contains 15 residues. The V end lost 1 base, the J end lost 6 bases, and 16 bases lay between the germline ends. The CDR3 loop is CASSLERVVGGEQYF. CDR3 nucleotides: TGTGCCAGCAGCTTAGAGAGAGTGGTGGGCGGCGAGCAGTACTTC.

V and J are TRBV5-1 and TRBJ2-2, with a weak D call TRBD1 (5 bases). The CDR3 is 17 residues long. Trimming shortened V by 0 bases and J by 2 bases, and 14 bases separated the two germline ends. Germline assignment: CDR1 SGHRS and CDR2 YFSETQ. The CDR3 DNA reads as TGCGCCAGCAGCTTGGGAACAGGAGCCACTAACACCGGGGAGCTGTTTTTT. Its translation: CASSLGTGATNTGELFF.

This clonotype was recorded at least ten times. This rearrangement joins TRBV20-1 to TRBJ1-2, with TRBD1 identical over 8 bases. CDR1 and CDR2 (germline): DFQATT, SNEGSKA (reference sequence). Trimming took 1 base from V and 5 from J; bases not matched to a gene: 0. CDR3 size: 12 residues. The CDR3 coding sequence is TGCAGTGCTAGAGGGACAGGGTATGGCTACACCTTC. Amino acid sequence: CSARGTGYGYTF.

Many counts were recorded for this clonotype. This chain uses TRBV12-3 or TRBV12-4 with TRBJ2-7; D not certain. The CDR3 has 12 amino acids. The V gene lost 6 bases and the J gene lost 3 bases, with 9 bases spanning the gap. In DNA, the CDR3 is TGTGCCAGCAGCCAGAGCCTCTACGAGCAGTACTTC. Translated: CASSQSLYEQYF.

This clonotype has only a few counts. This chain joins TRBV24-1 and TRBJ2-3; no reliable D call. The germline V gene encodes CDR1 KGHDR and CDR2 SFDVKD. The CDR3 is 13 residues long. Trimming shortened V by 5 bases and J by 2 bases, and 7 bases separated the two germline ends. This CDR3 is CATSALHTDTQYF. The CDR3 bases are TGTGCCACCAGTGCTCTCCACACAGATACGCAGTATTTT.

This clonotype occurred a few times. The chain links TRBV2 to TRBJ2-5, with D maybe TRBD2 (6 bases). The CDR3 has 14 residues. The V end lost 6 bases, the J end lost 5 bases, and 16 bases lay between the germline ends. Germline V lookup: CDR1 SNHLY, CDR2 FYNNEI. The CDR3: CASRGAGISETQYF. Written as DNA, the CDR3 is TGTGCCAGCAGAGGCGCGGGAATTAGTGAGACCCAGTACTTC.

This clonotype showed up just a few times. The J gene is TRBJ1-1, the V gene TRBV20-1; D is ambiguous. With 6 bases removed from V and 3 bases from J, the gap between germline ends came to 8 bases. Looked up from germline, CDR1 is DFQATT and CDR2 is SNEGSKA (reference sequence). The length of the CDR3 is 11 residues. CDR3 loop: CSAHRDTEAFF. For the CDR3, the DNA is TGCAGTGCACACCGGGACACTGAAGCTTTCTTT.

This chain uses TRBV6-1 with TRBJ2-7, with D possibly matching TRBD2 (5 bases). The V gene's germline CDR1 is MNHNS and CDR2 SASEGT. The CDR3 contains 14 residues. Trimming pared 7 bases from V and 1 base from J, leaving 14 bases between. The chain's CDR3 is CASTPGWRSYEQYF. For the CDR3, the DNA is TGTGCCAGCACCCCCGGGTGGAGGTCCTACGAGCAGTACTTC.

This clonotype was found many times. The chain has TRBV29-1 and TRBJ2-2; 10 bases are shared with TRBD1. Germline loops: CDR1 SQVTM, CDR2 ANQGSEA. Trimming cost V 6 bases and J 5 bases; bases outside gene matches: 3. The length of the CDR3 is 13 residues. CDR3 region: CSVDRGRTGELFF. The CDR3 bases are TGCAGCGTCGACAGGGGGCGGACCGGGGAGCTGTTTTTT.

The rearrangement links TRBV4-3 to TRBJ1-2; no firm D call. Germline CDR1 is LGHNA and CDR2 is YSLEER. The CDR3 totals 16 residues. Trimming took off 0 bases at V and 1 base at J, with 12 bases between the two ends. CDR3 sequence reads: CASSQDAQFNNYGYTF. CDR3 DNA sequence: TGCGCCAGCAGCCAAGATGCTCAGTTTAATAACTATGGCTACACCTTC.